This T cell receptor beta chain emerged from a study of blood T cells in healthy people across ages. Overall study findings and caveats: The study regarded diversity estimates from one million T cells as underestimates.

On this clonotype itself: As yet, its antigen is unknown.

Sample-barcoded 5' priming and a J-beta primer mix drove a second PCR of roughly 7 to 11 cycles. One entry per CDR3 protein, called by TCRdb with MiXCR from the 5' RACE reads. This table holds approximately 690,000 distinct CDR3 sequences, less than 45% found once. The CDR3 sequence is 14 residues long. V shed 5 bases and J shed 7 bases, with 16 bases lying between them. Germline V lookup: CDR1 MDHEN, CDR2 SYDVKM. Extracted total RNA amounted to at least 5.5 micrograms for each sample. The TCR sequence derives from a man older than 75 in good health. The specimen was blood. The gene calls are TRBV28 and TRBJ2-3; no firm D call. The CDR3 here is CASSDTPPGYTQYF. The CDR3 DNA reads TGTGCCAGCAGTGATACACCCCCAGGTTATACGCAGTATTTT.